The 12 T cell receptor beta chains given below trace back to one sample, sequenced in a study of blood T cell repertoires in COVID-19. The table came from immunoSEQ multiplex PCR; TCRdb's copy has only in-frame clones and leaves some out. The sample yields about 190,000 clones, approximately 79% seen once. Material: peripheral blood. The receptors here all came from a man in his fifties who had recovered from COVID-19.

The chain employs TRBV10-3 and TRBJ1-1; a possible D gene is TRBD1 (5 bases). Deletions cut 3 bases from V and 5 bases from J, with 13 bases between. Germline-derived CDR1 and CDR2 are ENHRY and SYGVKD. CDR3 length equals 14 residues. CDR3: CAISDVFQGTEAFF. The CDR3 DNA reads TGTGCCATCAGTGACGTATTCCAGGGTACTGAAGCTTTCTTT.

The chain is built from TRBV30 and TRBJ1-3, with no clear D. CDR1 GTSNPN and CDR2 SVGIG come from the germline V gene (reference sequence). The CDR3 is made up of 13 amino acids. V lost 3 bases and J lost 4, with 10 bases in between. The CDR3 bases are TGTGCCTGGAGCCCCCTACTCGGAAACACCATATATTTT. Translation: CAWSPLLGNTIYF. Full variable domain (remainder filled in from reference TRBV30 and TRBJ1-3): SQTIHQWPATLVQPVGSPLSLECTVEGTSNPNLYWYRQAAGRGLQLLFYSVGIGQISSEVPQNLSASRPQDRQFILSSKKLLLSDSGFYLCAWSPLLGNTIYFGEGSWLTVV.

The J gene is TRBJ1-2, the V gene TRBV28, with D possibly TRBD1 on 6 matching bases. This CDR3 has 13 amino acids. V was pared by 5 bases and J by 3 bases, with 10 bases between. CDR1 is MDHEN and CDR2 is SYDVKM in the germline V gene. CDR3 nucleotide sequence: TGTGCCAGCAGTCGACAGGCAGACTATGGCTACACCTTC. Its translation is CASSRQADYGYTF.

This sequence joins TRBV27 and TRBJ2-1; 8 positions agree with TRBD1. The J segment lost 4 bases and the V segment lost 8 bases, leaving 7 bases of the junction unmatched. The CDR3 contains 14 residues. Germline V gene data show CDR1 as MNHEY and CDR2 as SMNVEV (reference sequence). The CDR3 loop is CASGPGQGYNEQFF. CDR3 DNA sequence: TGTGCCAGCGGTCCTGGACAGGGATACAATGAGCAGTTCTTC.

The chain carries TRBV28 and TRBJ2-1; 7 bases match TRBD2. Germline CDR1 reads MDHEN; CDR2 reads SYDVKM. This CDR3 region has 14 residues. V dropped 3 bases and J dropped 3; count of bases not matched to a gene: 2. As DNA, the CDR3 is TGTGCCAGCAGTTTCCAGCGGGACTACAATGAGCAGTTCTTC. Its translation: CASSFQRDYNEQFF.

This chain uses TRBV30 with TRBJ1-3; D is unresolved. The ends were cut back, 3 bases at V and 0 bases at J, with 9 bases in the middle. In germline, CDR1 is GTSNPN, CDR2 SVGIG (reference sequence). The CDR3 length is 14 residues. CDR3 sequence (DNA): TGTGCCTGGAGCCCACAGAGCTCTGGAAACACCATATATTTT. Translation: CAWSPQSSGNTIYF.

V is TRBV5-4 and J is TRBJ1-4; 9 positions match TRBD1. The CDR3 covers 15 residues. V lost 4 bases and J lost 6; bases outside the gene matches: 7. Germline CDR1 is SGHNT and CDR2 is YYREEE (reference sequence). DNA for the CDR3: TGTGCCAGCAGCGTCCCGGGACAGGGAGATGAAAAACTGTTTTTT. Translating gives CASSVPGQGDEKLFF.

V is TRBV10-2 and J is TRBJ2-3, with D maybe TRBD2 (5 bases). Germline CDR1 reads WSHSY; CDR2 reads SAAADI. This CDR3 is built from 15 residues. V dropped 5 bases and J dropped 0 bases, with 12 bases sitting between them. CDR3 nucleotide sequence: TGCGCCAGCAGTCGGACTGGTACTAGCACAGATACGCAGTATTTT. This sequence encodes CASSRTGTSTDTQYF.

V is TRBV28 and J is TRBJ1-2; D is perhaps TRBD1 (5 bases). This CDR3 has 16 amino acids. Germline values: CDR1 MDHEN, CDR2 SYDVKM. V dropped 8 bases and J dropped 4 bases, with 23 bases sitting between them. The DNA for the CDR3 is TGTGCCAGCTGTTCATTTAGGGGCCCAAGTAGCTATGGCTACACCTTC. Amino acid sequence: CASCSFRGPSSYGYTF.

The chain combines TRBV3-1 (or the pseudogene TRBV3-2) with TRBJ2-6; D gene uncertain. The CDR3 totals 14 residues. Per the germline V gene, CDR1 is LGHDT and CDR2 is YNNKEL (reference sequence). The V end was cut by 4 bases, the J end by 1 base, with 5 bases between. Here the CDR3 reads CASSRVSGANVLTF. For the CDR3, the DNA is TGTGCCAGCAGCCGTGTATCTGGGGCCAACGTCCTGACTTTC.

In this sample, this clone turned up once. The chain is built from TRBV6-5 and TRBJ1-1, with a tentative D call TRBD1 (6 bases). Germline V lookup: CDR1 MNHEY, CDR2 SVGAGI. The germline V and J ends were trimmed by 6 bases and 3 bases, with 14 bases remaining between them. This CDR3 contains 14 residues. CDR3 protein: CASRTTGVYTEAFF. The CDR3 DNA follows: TGTGCCAGCAGAACGACAGGAGTTTACACTGAAGCTTTCTTT.

The genes are TRBV7-2 and TRBJ1-5; the match to TRBD1 covers 7 bases. V dropped 5 bases and J dropped 1; count of bases not matched to a gene: 8. This CDR3 has 16 amino acids. The germline V gene encodes CDR1 SGHTA and CDR2 FQGNSA. The CDR3 loop is CASSPRTGRSNQPQHF. CDR3 bases: TGTGCCAGCAGCCCGAGGACAGGTAGGAGCAATCAGCCCCAGCATTTT.